The source of this T cell receptor beta chain is a study of blood T cells in healthy people across ages. V gave up 6 bases and J gave up 5 bases; unmatched junction bases: 5. Germline CDR1 reads SGHDN; CDR2 reads FVKESK. This CDR3 is built from 13 residues. The second PCR ran roughly 7 to 12 cycles with a sample-barcoded 5' primer and J-beta primers. A single record per CDR3 protein comes from TCRdb applying MiXCR to the 5' RACE reads. The repertoire has roughly 1.4 million distinct CDR3 sequences, roughly 64% of them found once; the top ten carry 5% to 7%. This sequence was found in a man aged 18 to 29 in good health. The genes are TRBV14 and TRBJ1-1; 8 bases agree with TRBD1. Sequences were obtained from blood. CDR3 sequence (DNA): TGTGCCAGCAGAGAACAGGGGGAGACTGAAGCTTTCTTT. Translating it yields CASREQGETEAFF.